This T cell receptor beta chain was identified during a study of blood T cell repertoires in COVID-19. Overall study context: The analysed material was cDNA or gDNA that came from T cells, B-cell-depleted T cells, or PBMCs.

CDR3 length: 16 amino acids. The V gene's germline CDR1 is ENHRY and CDR2 SYGVKD. V was cut by 4 bases and J by 2 bases, with 17 bases left in between. Clones were sequenced by immunoSEQ multiplex PCR, and TCRdb holds only the in-frame ones, with some missing. Of roughly 260,000 clones in the sample, roughly 86% were seen once. The V call is TRBV10-3, the J call TRBJ1-1; D perhaps matches TRBD1 (6 bases). The specimen was peripheral blood. The TCR was taken from a woman aged 25 to 39 with COVID-19, enrolled during active disease. The CDR3 reads CAISGKGGTTNTEAFF. In nucleotides, the CDR3 is TGTGCCATCAGTGGGAAGGGAGGGACAACTAACACTGAAGCTTTCTTT.